These 10 T cell receptor beta chains came from one sample sequenced in a study of T cells of healthy individuals (dated by TCRdb to 2016 to 2018). The library was produced with 5' RACE. The sample was run on an Illumina MiSeq. TCRdb ran its own pipeline on the public reads, namely fastp trimming at Q25 and MiXCR clone calling, and kept in-frame beta chains. Every entry covers one CDR3 protein and lists the most common genes and DNA from its rows. This sample is represented by about 96,000 distinct CDR3 sequences; approximately 16% of them were singletons. About 6.2% of the sample goes to the ten largest clones. The origin of the receptors is a human donor in good health.

Ten or more counts support this clonotype. The chain uses TRBV2 and TRBJ2-3; D is undetermined. Germline-derived CDR1 and CDR2 are SNHLY and FYNNEI. The CDR3 extends over 13 amino acids. Trimming left V 4 bases short and J 0 bases short, with 5 bases between. The DNA of the CDR3 is TGTGCCAGCAGTGCGGAGAGCACAGATACGCAGTATTTT. Its protein is CASSAESTDTQYF.

V gene TRBV4-2 combines with J gene TRBJ2-3, with D hard to call. CDR3 length: 17 residues. The germline CDR1 and CDR2 sequences are LGHNA and YNFKEQ. V dropped 4 bases and J dropped 2 bases, with 19 bases sitting between them. CDR3 nucleotide sequence: TGTGCCAGCAGCCCCCGCCCAGGTCTACTCGACACAGATACGCAGTATTTT. Translating gives CASSPRPGLLDTDTQYF.

This clonotype was seen a handful of times. The rearrangement uses TRBV2 and TRBJ2-3, with D possibly being TRBD1 (6 bases). CDR3 size: 17 residues. Trimming removed 6 bases at V and 0 bases at J, with 19 bases between. Per germline, CDR1 SNHLY and CDR2 FYNNEI. The CDR3 protein is CASRRGNLGHSTDTQYF. The CDR3 DNA reads as TGTGCCAGCAGGAGGGGGAATTTGGGCCATAGCACAGATACGCAGTATTTT.

This clonotype was picked up many times. V gene TRBV5-1 combines with J gene TRBJ2-7; 11 bases match TRBD1. The CDR3 length is 15 residues. The trim removed 4 bases at V and 5 bases at J, leaving 8 bases unmatched. Germline V gene data show CDR1 as SGHRS and CDR2 as YFSETQ. The CDR3 sequence: CASSPRTGGFDEQYF. In DNA form, the CDR3 reads TGCGCCAGCAGCCCCCGGACAGGGGGCTTCGACGAGCAGTACTTC.

In its sample, this clonotype was seen many times. The chain carries TRBV6-5 and TRBJ2-7; D assignment may be TRBD1 or TRBD2 (6 bases each). The V end was cut by 2 bases, the J end by 3 bases, with 14 bases between. CDR3 size: 15 residues. The V gene's germline CDR1 is MNHEY and CDR2 SVGAGI. In nucleotides, the CDR3 is TGTGCCAGCAGTTACACCCGTGGAGGGGGCTACGAGCAGTACTTC. Protein: CASSYTRGGGYEQYF.

CDR3 DNA sequence: TGTGCCAGCAGCCCCGGGACAGGGGGAACGGAGACCCAGTACTTC. Translation: CASSPGTGGTETQYF. The chain has TRBV7-9 and TRBJ2-5; the match to TRBD1 covers 11 bases. The CDR3 has 15 residues. J gave up 5 bases and V 5 bases, and 7 bases lay outside the gene matches. CDR1 and CDR2 from the germline V gene are SEHNR and FQNEAQ (reference sequence).

The chain couples TRBV28 to TRBJ1-6; D unresolved. Per germline, CDR1 MDHEN and CDR2 SYDVKM. The CDR3 totals 13 residues. Trimming cost V 6 bases and J 9 bases, with 12 bases left between them. For the CDR3, the DNA is TGTGCCAGCAGCACAGAGTTCGGTTCACCCCTCCACTTT. It translates to CASSTEFGSPLHF.

The chain carries TRBV20-1 and TRBJ1-2; weak D call: TRBD1 (6 bases). Trimming shortened V by 3 bases and J by 4 bases, and 27 bases separated the two germline ends. Germline assignment: CDR1 DFQATT and CDR2 SNEGSKA (reference sequence). The CDR3 length is 18 residues. The CDR3 DNA reads as TGCAGTGCTAGTAAAGTGAGAGACAGGATTTGGGGGAGCTATGGCTACACCTTC. Its translation: CSASKVRDRIWGSYGYTF.

This clonotype was counted a few times. The gene calls are TRBV29-1 and TRBJ2-2; 8 nucleotides agree with TRBD1. Per the germline V gene, CDR1 is SQVTM and CDR2 is ANQGSEA. The junction had 14 bases not matched to a gene; V was cut back by 5 bases and J by 6 bases. There are 16 residues in the CDR3. This chain's CDR3 is CSVLGDRDRHSGELFF. CDR3 in DNA: TGCAGCGTTCTTGGGGACCGGGACAGGCACTCCGGGGAGCTGTTTTTT.

This clonotype was counted at least ten times. This chain uses TRBV29-1 with TRBJ2-5; D gene ambiguous. The V and J ends lost 7 bases and 5 bases respectively, with 8 bases between them. The CDR3 is 10 amino acids. The germline V gene has CDR1 SQVTM and CDR2 ANQGSEA. The CDR3 here is CSAGPETQYF. The CDR3 DNA sequence: TGCAGCGCCGGTCCCGAGACCCAGTACTTC.